This TCR beta chain derives from a study of blood T cell repertoires in COVID-19 (TCRdb year 2020). Regarding the complete study: Collaborator samples came from the United States, Italy and Spain and covered acute and convalescent phases of COVID-19. The material from the prospective study consisted of cDNA or gDNA derived from T cells, B-cell-depleted T cells, or PBMCs. The dataset comprised deeply sampled blood TCRbeta repertoires from subjects exposed to, actively infected with, or recovered from COVID-19. A freely available public database, intended as a resource for researchers studying the immune response to SARS-CoV-2, is where the repertoires were released. The samples were drawn from the first 160 participants of the ongoing ImmuneRACE study and from over a thousand subjects provided by 6 global collaborators. A de-identified subject ID, COVID-19 status, age in years and sex were almost always included in the sample metadata. HLA class I and class II types, where available, came from metadata supplied by the sample provider rather than from assay-based typing. General study outcomes and caveats: The quantity of clinical and demographic metadata differed by source and by participant and was supplied without curation.

V was cut back by 0 bases and J by 1 base, leaving a gap of 10 bases between them. The CDR3 starts with the cysteine, ends with the phenylalanine, and has 15 residues. The retained sequence is limited to the CDR3, 45 bases, with the frame set at the first base. CDR1 and CDR2 are read off the germline V gene as SGDLS and YYNGEE. The immunoSEQ Assay, a bias-controlled multiplex PCR, was used to amplify TCRbeta CDR3 regions from genomic DNA. On the authors' methods: Within the assay, amplification of reference gene primers was used to estimate how many nucleated cells each sample contained. To quantify the absolute abundance of each unique TCRbeta CDR3 rearrangement, sequence reads were collapsed and filtered. Productive Simpson clonality was computed per sample as the square root of Simpson's diversity index over productive rearrangements. The clones in this table, taken by TCRdb from immuneACCESS, are in-frame only. Not every clone is retained; where verified, under half of the shortfall comes from an unresolved V gene, and the cause of the rest is unknown. D and trimming were read from the DNA, whereas the V and J calls and clone size are those reported in that table. The sample includes about 110,000 clones, with about 70% observed a single time. The ten largest make up about 0.85% of the sample.

A note on this clone: Its antigen is not yet known. Base-call qualities are not available, and no considerably larger clone is one nucleotide away.

Each collaborating institution followed its own protocols to collect whole blood in K2EDTA tubes. Collaborator samples were shipped for TCRbeta analysis as frozen whole blood, isolated PBMCs, or DNA extracted from either sample type. The V and J genes are TRBV9 and TRBJ2-5; TRBD2 is perhaps the D gene, given 6 matching bases. The source material was peripheral blood. The source is a human donor with acute or convalescent COVID-19. The donor label of this sample is uncertain. The CDR3 is CASSVGGGIQETQYF. The DNA is as follows: TGTGCCAGCAGCGTAGGCGGCGGGATCCAAGAGACCCAGTACTTC.